This TCR beta chain appears in the sequencing data of a study of cytomegalovirus exposure and HLA in healthy donors. V lost 4 bases and J lost 2; bases outside the gene matches: 8. Germline V gene sequence: CDR1 LNHDA, CDR2 SQIVND (reference sequence). The CDR3 spans 15 residues. PCR employed 60 Vbeta and 13 Jbeta primers. Data came from immunoSEQ multiplex PCR; TCRdb stores just in-frame clones and leaves some out. The repertoire consists of around 160,000 clones, with around 84% occurring once and the leading ten covering 8.5%. This TCR came from a male donor in good health and CMV-seropositive. The chain couples TRBV19 to TRBJ2-7; 7 bases map to TRBD1. The sequenced sample consisted of PBMCs. The CDR3 DNA reads as TGTGCCAGTAGTACAAACCGACAGGGTCCCTACGAGCAGTACTTC. It specifies CASSTNRQGPYEQYF.